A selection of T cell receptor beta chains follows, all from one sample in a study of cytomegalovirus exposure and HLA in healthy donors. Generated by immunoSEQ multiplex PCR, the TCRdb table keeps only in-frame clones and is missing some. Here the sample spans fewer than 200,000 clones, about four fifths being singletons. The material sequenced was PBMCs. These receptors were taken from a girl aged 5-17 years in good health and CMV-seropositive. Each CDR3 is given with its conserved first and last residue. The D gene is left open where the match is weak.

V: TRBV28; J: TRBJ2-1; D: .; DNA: TGTGCCAGCAGTTTATTCGGGGCAGGGGAAGACAATGAGCAGTTCTTC; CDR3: CASSLFGAGEDNEQFF
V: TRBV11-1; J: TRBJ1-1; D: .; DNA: TGTGCCAGCAGCCCTGGACGAGGGAATGAAGCTTTCTTT; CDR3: CASSPGRGNEAFF
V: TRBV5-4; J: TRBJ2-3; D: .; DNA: TGTGCCAGCAGCTTTGCAGACACAGATACGCAGTATTTT; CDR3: CASSFADTDTQYF
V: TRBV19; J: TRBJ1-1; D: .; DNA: TGTGCCAGTATCCGAGGTTCTGAAGCTTTCTTT; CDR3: CASIRGSEAFF
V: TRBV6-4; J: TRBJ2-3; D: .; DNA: TGTGCCAGCAGCACGGGAAGCACAGATACGCAGTATTTT; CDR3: CASSTGSTDTQYF
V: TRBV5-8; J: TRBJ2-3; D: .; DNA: TGTGCCAGTTCCTTGGAGGGGGGGGGCACAGATACGCAGTATTTT; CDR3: CASSLEGGGTDTQYF
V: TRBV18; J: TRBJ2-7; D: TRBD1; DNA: TGTGCCAGCTCATCCGCAATTATGGGGGACAGGGGGTCCGAGCAGTACTTC; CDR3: CASSSAIMGDRGSEQYF
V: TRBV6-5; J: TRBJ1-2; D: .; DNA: TGTGCCAGCAGTTACTCTCAGGGACAAGGCTACACCTTC; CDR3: CASSYSQGQGYTF
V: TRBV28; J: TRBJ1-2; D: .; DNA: TGTGCCAGCAGTTTAGGATATCAGGACTATGGCTACACCTTC; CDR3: CASSLGYQDYGYTF
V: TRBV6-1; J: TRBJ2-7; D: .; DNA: TGTGCCAGCAGTGAGGGCGGGGTAAGGGGCTACGAGCAGTACTTC; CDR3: CASSEGGVRGYEQYF
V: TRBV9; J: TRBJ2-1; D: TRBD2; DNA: TGTGCCAGCAGCGCCCATCCCGGGACTAGCTCCTACAATGAGCAGTTCTTC; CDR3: CASSAHPGTSSYNEQFF